This entry concerns a single T cell receptor (beta chain). Its antigen remains unidentified. The sample comes from a study of cytomegalovirus exposure and HLA in healthy donors. Per germline, CDR1 SGHVS and CDR2 FNYEAQ. The CDR3 is made up of 13 amino acids. Trimming took 5 bases from V and 3 from J, leaving 10 bases between them. PCR used 60 Vbeta primers and 13 Jbeta primers. Libraries were prepared by immunoSEQ multiplex PCR; TCRdb keeps only in-frame clonotypes and omits some of them. This sample has approximately 190,000 clones; around 86% occur once, and the top ten carry around 1.2%. Study-level findings and limits: Indistinguishable V segments, including TRBV6-2 and TRBV6-3, were excluded.

The sequenced sample consisted of PBMCs. The chain joins TRBV7-6 to TRBJ1-1; possible D gene TRBD1, 5 bases. The TCR originated in a man between 25 and 39 years old in good health and CMV-seronegative. The CDR3 DNA follows: TGTGCCAGCAGCCCCCAGGGATACACTGAAGCTTTCTTT. This codes for CASSPQGYTEAFF.